One T cell receptor beta chain is described in this entry. No antigen is known for it. This CDR3 is also generated by other DNA sequences in the sample. The sample comes from a study of T cell responses to AZD1222 COVID-19 vaccine. The CDR3 length is 11 residues. CDR1 and CDR2 (germline): MNHEY, SVGEGT. The V gene lost 5 bases and the J gene lost 4 bases, with 5 bases spanning the gap. This table comes from immunoSEQ multiplex PCR, and its TCRdb copy is limited to in-frame clones, with some not included. The sample holds 100,000 to 150,000 clones; less than 95% are singletons and the top ten take 4% to 5.5%. Whole-study findings and limits: Clonal diversity was possibly underestimated, and the donors were mostly white British, with more females.

The clonotype was recovered from an adult in good health. The rearrangement uses TRBV6-2 or TRBV6-3 and TRBJ1-1; weak D call: TRBD1 (5 bases). The specimen comprised peripheral blood, sampled on day 0 of MenACWY control vaccination. The CDR3 bases are TGTGCCAGCAGTCAGGGCACTGAAGCTTTCTTT. Its protein product is CASSQGTEAFF.